The source of this T cell receptor beta chain is a study of synovial regulatory T cells in juvenile arthritis. Findings and caveats of the study: Synovial Tregs shared more CDR3 sequences with iaTregs than other blood Tregs. Blood Treg cells that were inflammation-associated showed lower TCR diversity than other blood Treg cells. Largely private between patients, iaTreg TCR repertoires showed partial overlap with synovial Teff and blood CPL repertoires.

TCRdb's table, derived via immunoSEQ multiplex PCR, lists solely in-frame clones and lacks some. This listing includes about 10,000 clones. Germline values: CDR1 LGHNA, CDR2 YNFKEQ. The CDR3 loop spans 16 amino acids. The DNA is unrecorded. Worth noting for this clone: Its target is not known.

Patients were aged median 11.6 years with disease lasting median roughly seven years. This clonotype originated in a donor under 30 with juvenile idiopathic arthritis. The rearrangement joins TRBV4-2 to TRBJ1-3; TCRdb indicates TRBD1, and absent DNA this call remains unverified. The sequenced sample consisted of Treg cells from blood. The subset was: remaining (HLA-DR-negative) circulating blood Treg cells. Here the CDR3 reads CASSPPDRGSGNTIYF.